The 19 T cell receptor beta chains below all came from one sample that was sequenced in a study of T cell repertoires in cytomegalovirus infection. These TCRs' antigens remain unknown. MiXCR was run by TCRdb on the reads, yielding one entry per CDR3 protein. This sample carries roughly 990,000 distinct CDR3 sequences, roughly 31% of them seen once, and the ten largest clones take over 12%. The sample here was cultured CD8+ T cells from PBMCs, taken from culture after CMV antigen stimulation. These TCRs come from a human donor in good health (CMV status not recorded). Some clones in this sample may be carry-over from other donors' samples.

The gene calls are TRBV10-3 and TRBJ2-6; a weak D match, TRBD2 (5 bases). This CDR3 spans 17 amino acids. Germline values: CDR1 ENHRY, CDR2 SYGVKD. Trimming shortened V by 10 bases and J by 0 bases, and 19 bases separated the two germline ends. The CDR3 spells CATFEGSFSSGANVLTF. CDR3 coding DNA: TGTGCCACCTTTGAGGGTTCTTTTAGCTCTGGGGCCAACGTCCTGACTTTC.

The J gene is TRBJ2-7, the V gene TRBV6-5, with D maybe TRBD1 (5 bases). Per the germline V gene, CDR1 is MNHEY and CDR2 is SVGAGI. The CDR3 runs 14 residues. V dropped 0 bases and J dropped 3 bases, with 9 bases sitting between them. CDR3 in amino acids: CASSYSQGYYEQYF. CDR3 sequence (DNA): TGTGCCAGCAGTTACTCTCAGGGATACTACGAGCAGTACTTC.

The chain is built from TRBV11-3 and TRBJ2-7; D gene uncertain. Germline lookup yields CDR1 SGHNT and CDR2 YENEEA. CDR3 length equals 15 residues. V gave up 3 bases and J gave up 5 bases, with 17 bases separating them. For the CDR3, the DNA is TGTGCCAGCAGCTTGGGATCGGCTCAATGGGACGAGCAGTACTTC. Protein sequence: CASSLGSAQWDEQYF.

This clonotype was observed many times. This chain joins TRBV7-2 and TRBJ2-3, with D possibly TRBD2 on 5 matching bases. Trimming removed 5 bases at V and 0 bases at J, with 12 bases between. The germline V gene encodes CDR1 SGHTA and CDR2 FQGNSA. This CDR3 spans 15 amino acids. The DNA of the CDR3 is TGTGCCAGCAGCCACCGGACTGGCAGCACAGATACGCAGTATTTT. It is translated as CASSHRTGSTDTQYF.

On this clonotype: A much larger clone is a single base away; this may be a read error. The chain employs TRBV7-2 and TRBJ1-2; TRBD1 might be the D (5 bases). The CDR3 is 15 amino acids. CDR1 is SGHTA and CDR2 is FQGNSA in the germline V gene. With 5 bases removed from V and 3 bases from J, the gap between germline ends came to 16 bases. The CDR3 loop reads CASSPGPYMDYGYTF. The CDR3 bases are TGTGCCAGCAGCCCGGGACCTTATATGGACTATGGCTACACCTTC.

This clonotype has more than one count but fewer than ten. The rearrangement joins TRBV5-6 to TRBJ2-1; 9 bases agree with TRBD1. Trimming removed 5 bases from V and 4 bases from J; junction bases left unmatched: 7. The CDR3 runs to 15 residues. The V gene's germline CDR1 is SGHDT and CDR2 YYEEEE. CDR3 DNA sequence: TGTGCCAGCAGTTCAACAGGGGGCTTTTACAATGAGCAGTTCTTC. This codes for CASSSTGGFYNEQFF.

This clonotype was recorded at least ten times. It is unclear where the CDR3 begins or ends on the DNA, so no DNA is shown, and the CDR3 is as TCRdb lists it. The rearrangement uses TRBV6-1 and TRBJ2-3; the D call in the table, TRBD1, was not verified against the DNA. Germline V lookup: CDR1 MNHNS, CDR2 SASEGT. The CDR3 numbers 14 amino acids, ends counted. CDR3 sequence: CSVSGPGGADTQYF.

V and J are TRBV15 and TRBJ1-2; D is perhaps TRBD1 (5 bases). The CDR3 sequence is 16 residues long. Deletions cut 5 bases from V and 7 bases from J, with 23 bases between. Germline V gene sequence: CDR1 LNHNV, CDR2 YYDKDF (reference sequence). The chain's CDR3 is CATSAGKGMGVRGYTF. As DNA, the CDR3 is TGTGCCACCAGCGCCGGAAAGGGGATGGGAGTGCGTGGCTACACCTTC.

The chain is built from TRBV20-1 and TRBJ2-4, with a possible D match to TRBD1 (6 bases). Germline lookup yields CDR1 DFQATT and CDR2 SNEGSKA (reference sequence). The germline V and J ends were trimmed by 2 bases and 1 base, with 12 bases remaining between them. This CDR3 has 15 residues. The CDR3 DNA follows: TGCAGTGCTAGAAACAGGGAAGGGGCCAAAAACATTCAGTACTTC. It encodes CSARNREGAKNIQYF.

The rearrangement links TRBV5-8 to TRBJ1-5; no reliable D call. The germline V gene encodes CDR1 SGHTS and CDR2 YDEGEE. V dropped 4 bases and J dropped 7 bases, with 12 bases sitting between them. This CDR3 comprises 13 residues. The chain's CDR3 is CASSPRAGQPQHF. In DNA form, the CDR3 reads TGTGCCAGCAGCCCCCGGGCTGGACAGCCCCAGCATTTT.

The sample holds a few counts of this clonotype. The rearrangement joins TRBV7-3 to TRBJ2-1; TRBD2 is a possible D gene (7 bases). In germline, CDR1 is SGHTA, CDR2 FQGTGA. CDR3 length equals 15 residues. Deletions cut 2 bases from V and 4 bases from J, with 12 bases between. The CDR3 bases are TGTGCCAGCAGCTTAGCGGGGGCCCCATACAATGAGCAGTTCTTC. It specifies CASSLAGAPYNEQFF.

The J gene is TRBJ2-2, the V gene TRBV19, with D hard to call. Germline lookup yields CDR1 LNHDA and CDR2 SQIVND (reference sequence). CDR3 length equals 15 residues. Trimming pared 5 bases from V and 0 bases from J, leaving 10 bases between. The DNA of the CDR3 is TGTGCCAGTAGTGTGGAAGACCCGAACACCGGGGAGCTGTTTTTT. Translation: CASSVEDPNTGELFF.

In DNA, the CDR3 is TGTGCCAGCAGCCTCCCCCGATCAGCGGGGGGTGGCACAGATACGCAGTATTTT. This codes for CASSLPRSAGGGTDTQYF. J is TRBJ2-3 and V is TRBV5-6; 9 positions agree with TRBD2. Germline values: CDR1 SGHDT, CDR2 YYEEEE. This CDR3 comprises 18 residues. After removal of 4 bases from V and 1 base from J, the junction contained 13 bases not matched to a gene. The full variable domain, in which reference TRBV5-6 and TRBJ2-3 provide the parts outside the CDR3, is DAGVTQSPTHLIKTRGQQVTLRCSPKSGHDTVSWYQQALGQGPQFIFQYYEEEERQRGNFPDRFSGHQFPNYSSELNVNALLLGDSALYLCASSLPRSAGGGTDTQYFGPGTRLTVL.

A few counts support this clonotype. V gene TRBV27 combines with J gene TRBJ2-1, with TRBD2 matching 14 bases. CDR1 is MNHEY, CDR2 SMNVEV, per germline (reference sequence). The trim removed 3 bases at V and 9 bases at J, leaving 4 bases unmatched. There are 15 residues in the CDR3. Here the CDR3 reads CASSFGLAGGGEQFF. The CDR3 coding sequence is TGTGCCAGCAGTTTCGGACTAGCGGGGGGAGGTGAGCAGTTCTTC.

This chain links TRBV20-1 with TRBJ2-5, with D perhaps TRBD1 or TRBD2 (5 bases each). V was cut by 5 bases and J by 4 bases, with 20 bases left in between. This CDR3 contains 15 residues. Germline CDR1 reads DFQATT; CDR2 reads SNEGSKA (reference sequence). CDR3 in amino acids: CSAPEIRDERETQYF. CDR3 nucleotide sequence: TGCAGTGCTCCTGAAATCCGGGACGAACGAGAGACCCAGTACTTC.

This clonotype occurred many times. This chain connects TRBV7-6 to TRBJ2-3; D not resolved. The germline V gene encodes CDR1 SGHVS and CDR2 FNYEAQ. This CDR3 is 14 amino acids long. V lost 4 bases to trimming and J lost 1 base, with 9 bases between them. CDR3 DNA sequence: TGTGCCAGCAGCTCCTTTCGGGGCACAGATACGCAGTATTTT. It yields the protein CASSSFRGTDTQYF.

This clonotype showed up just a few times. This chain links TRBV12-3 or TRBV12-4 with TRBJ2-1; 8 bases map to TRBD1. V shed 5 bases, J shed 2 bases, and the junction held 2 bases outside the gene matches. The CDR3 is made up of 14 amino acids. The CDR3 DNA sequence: TGTGCCAGCAGTGGACAGGGTGCCTACAATGAGCAGTTCTTC. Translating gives CASSGQGAYNEQFF.

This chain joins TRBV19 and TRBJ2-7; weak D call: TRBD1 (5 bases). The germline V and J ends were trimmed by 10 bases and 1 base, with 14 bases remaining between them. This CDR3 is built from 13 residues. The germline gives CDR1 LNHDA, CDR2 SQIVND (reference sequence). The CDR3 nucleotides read TGTGCCACCTCCTGGGGCGGATCCTACGAGCAGTACTTC. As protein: CATSWGGSYEQYF.

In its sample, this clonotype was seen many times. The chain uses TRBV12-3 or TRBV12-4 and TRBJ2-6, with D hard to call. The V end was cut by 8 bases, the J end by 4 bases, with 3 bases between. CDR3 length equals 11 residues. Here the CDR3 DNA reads TGTGCCAGCGAAGGGGCCAACGTCCTGACTTTC. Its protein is CASEGANVLTF.